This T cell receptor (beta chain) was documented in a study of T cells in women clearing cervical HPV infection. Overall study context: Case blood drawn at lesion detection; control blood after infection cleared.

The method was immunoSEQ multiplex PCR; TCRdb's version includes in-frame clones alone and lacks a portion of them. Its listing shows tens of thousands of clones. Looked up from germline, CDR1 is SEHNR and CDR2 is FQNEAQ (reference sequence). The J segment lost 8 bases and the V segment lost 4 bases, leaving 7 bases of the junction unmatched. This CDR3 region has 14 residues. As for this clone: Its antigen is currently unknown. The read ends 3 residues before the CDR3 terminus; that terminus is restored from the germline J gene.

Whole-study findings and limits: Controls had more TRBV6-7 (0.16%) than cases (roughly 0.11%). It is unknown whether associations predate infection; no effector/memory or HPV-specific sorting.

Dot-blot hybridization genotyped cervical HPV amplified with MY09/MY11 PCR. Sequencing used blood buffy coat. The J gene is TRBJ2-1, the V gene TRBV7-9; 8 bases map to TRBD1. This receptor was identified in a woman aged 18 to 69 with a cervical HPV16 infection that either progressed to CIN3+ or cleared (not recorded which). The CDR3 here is CASSSILQGDEQFF. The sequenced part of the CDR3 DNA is TGTGCCAGCAGCTCCATTCTACAGGGGGATGAG.